The 8 T cell receptor beta chains presented below share a single source sample, sequenced in a study of cytomegalovirus exposure and HLA in healthy donors. 60 Vbeta and 13 Jbeta primers were used in PCR. TCRdb's table, derived via immunoSEQ multiplex PCR, lists solely in-frame clones and lacks some. The sample shows about 200,000 clones, approximately 70% of them seen only once. Sequencing used PBMCs. Receptors originate from a man in his forties or fifties in good health and CMV-seropositive.

The rearrangement joins TRBV6-7 to TRBJ2-7; D not resolved. TRBV6-7 is recorded as an ORF, its role being uncertain. The CDR3 consists of 17 residues. V was cut by 0 bases and J by 0 bases, with 15 bases left in between. The CDR3 is CASSYSARRPSSYEQYF. CDR3 nucleotide sequence: TGTGCCAGCAGTTACTCGGCGCGGCGCCCTAGCTCCTACGAGCAGTACTTC.

This chain links TRBV2 with TRBJ2-3; 11 nucleotides align to TRBD2. Unmatched junction bases numbered 7, after V lost 6 bases and J lost 2 bases. Germline values: CDR1 SNHLY, CDR2 FYNNEI. The CDR3 covers 16 residues. For the CDR3, the DNA is TGTGCCAGCAGGAGGGCTAGCGGGGGGCACACAGATACGCAGTATTTT. It yields the protein CASRRASGGHTDTQYF.

The rearrangement joins TRBV28 to TRBJ2-6; D not resolved. Germline CDR1 is MDHEN and CDR2 is SYDVKM. With 1 base removed from V and 8 bases from J, the gap between germline ends came to 6 bases. This CDR3 is 13 amino acids long. DNA for the CDR3: TGTGCCAGCAGTTTATCTAGTCCCAACGTCCTGACTTTC. Translation: CASSLSSPNVLTF.

This chain links TRBV12-2 with TRBJ2-1; no DNA check was done on the table's D call, TRBD1. TRBV12-2 has pseudogene status. This CDR3 comprises 19 residues. The CDR3 reads CASRLVQGNYMGGYNEQFF. CDR3 nucleotides: TGTGCAAGTCGCTTAGTCCAGGGAAACTATATGGGTGGCTACAATGAGCAGTTCTTC.

The chain recombines TRBV19 with TRBJ2-1, with a weak D call TRBD2 (6 bases). Germline V CDR1 and CDR2: LNHDA, SQIVND (reference sequence). The germline V and J ends were trimmed by 5 bases and 6 bases, with 14 bases remaining between them. This CDR3 has 14 residues. CDR3 sequence reads: CASSPTTSSNEQFF. CDR3 bases: TGTGCCAGTAGTCCGACGACTAGTAGCAATGAGCAGTTCTTC. Filled out from reference TRBV19 and TRBJ2-1, the complete variable domain reads DGGITQSPKYLFRKEGQNVTLSCEQNLNHDAMYWYRQDPGQGLRLIYYSQIVNDFQKGDIAEGYSVSREKKESFPLTVTSAQKNPTAFYLCASSPTTSSNEQFFGPGTRLTVL.

The V gene is TRBV19, the J gene TRBJ2-2; 10 bases align to TRBD1. Germline V gene lookup returns CDR1 LNHDA and CDR2 SQIVND (reference sequence). Unmatched junction bases numbered 7, after V lost 6 bases and J lost 12 bases. The CDR3 totals 13 residues. The CDR3 reads CASRTGGSRKLFF. CDR3 DNA: TGTGCCAGTAGGACAGGGGGCTCGCGTAAGCTGTTTTTT.

This clone showed up just a few times. This sequence joins TRBV19 and TRBJ2-7; perhaps TRBD1 as D (6 bases). Deletions cut 8 bases from V and 1 base from J, with 6 bases between. Germline V gives CDR1 LNHDA, CDR2 SQIVND (reference sequence). The CDR3 has 11 residues. The DNA for the CDR3 is TGTGCCAGTGGACAGTCCTACGAGCAGTACTTC. It translates to CASGQSYEQYF.

This chain uses TRBV11-2 with TRBJ2-2; 10 bases line up with TRBD2. The CDR3 has 16 residues. The germline gives CDR1 SGHAT, CDR2 FQNNGV. The ends lost 1 base at V and 5 bases at J; junction bases unmatched: 4. CDR3: CASSLGLAGVTGELFF. DNA for the CDR3: TGTGCCAGCAGCTTAGGGCTAGCGGGGGTAACCGGGGAGCTGTTTTTT.